The text below deals with one T cell receptor beta chain. Its cognate antigen has yet to be identified. Per-base qualities were not stored, and no clone one base away is much larger. Using the deep immunoSEQ assay, TCR CDR3 regions were amplified from genomic DNA by multiplex PCR. Genomic DNA extracted from each cell subset was distributed evenly over all wells of several immunoSEQ 96-well plates, and each plate served as one replicate. For sorted subsets, each replicate PCR was loaded with around 220 ng genomic DNA, equivalent to approximately 27,000 T cell genomes. Purified libraries were measured with a Qubit 3.0 fluorometer, size-checked on a Bioanalyzer 2100, and measured again with the KAPA Library Quantification kit. Every immunoSEQ 96-well plate was sequenced on a dedicated single-read 150-cycle Illumina NextSeq 550 flow cell. In the source study's methods: Because only junctional sequences without quality scores were contained in the immunoSEQ output, filtering matching that applied to full-length reads could not be performed. Sequences were annotated with PyIR, a Python wrapper for IgBLAST v1.9, using IMGT germline references to assign V/J genes and CDR3. Reads were removed for weak V/J assignments (E-value above 1e-6), missing CDR3, stop codons, out-of-frame junctions, or ambiguous translated residues. V3J clonotypes were defined by identical inferred V gene, J gene, and CDR3 amino acid sequence. Percentage overlap between repertoires was calculated by dividing the number of shared unique clonotypes by the size of the smaller repertoire. Three approaches were used to assess repertoire richness: RTK rarefaction, the Chao1 estimator, and Recon v2.1 estimates of unobserved clonotypes. Generation probabilities were computed with OLGA for all TCRbeta clonotypes obtained by the gDNA method from a few donors. The table was pulled from immuneACCESS by TCRdb, which kept in-frame rearrangements only. Such tables lose some clones; where checked, under half of the loss comes from unresolved V genes, and the rest has no known cause. V and J calls plus clone size are reproduced from that table; the DNA served to infer D and trimming. This sample comprises 1 million to 1.2 million clones, around 77% of them detected only once. The ten most abundant clones make up roughly 0.9% of the sample.

This sample is part of a study of shared clonotypes between healthy human individuals (dated by TCRdb to 2018 to 2020). About the investigation overall: The cohort included a few men and a couple of women between 18 and 49 years of age. For each donor, CD4 naive and CD4 memory were each given three plates, CD8 naive was given two plates, and CD8 memory was given one plate. Per donor, leukapheresis produced somewhere between about 0.94 and 9 billion PBMCs. The study deeply sequenced blood TCR repertoires of about 5 healthy adults to estimate repertoire size and the extent of clonotype sharing between individuals. To increase sequencing depth and limit assay-specific biases, different laboratories used diverse techniques to prepare libraries and sequence TCR repertoires. The full study reports these points: Naive subsets generally had larger estimated clonotype richness than memory subsets. Pairwise subsampling led to the expectation that sequencing depth would affect the degree of clonotype sharing among donors. The genetic and exposure-history diversity represented was limited by the small number of donors. Sampling was restricted to blood, and TCR repertoires in tissues likely differ from the TCR repertoires found in blood. Incomplete sequencing was indicated by rarefaction of sorted-subset datasets, despite the large sequencing depth. Higher generation probabilities were observed for clonotypes shared by all four sorted-subset donors than for non-shared clonotypes. About 5% of naive CD4, 3.5% of naive CD8, approximately 2% of memory CD4, and 0.35% to 0.4% of memory CD8 clonotypes were shared across several donors.

The CDR3 runs 15 amino acids, cysteine and phenylalanine included. The retained sequence is limited to the CDR3, 45 bases, with the frame set at the first base. CDR1 and CDR2, looked up from the germline V gene (reference sequence), are LNHDA and SQIVND. V loses 4 bases of germline sequence and J loses 1 base, and the interval between the two ends is 12 bases. Donors were healthy HIV-negative adults with no recently reported acute infections or vaccinations. Every donor was a Caucasian adult residing in Nashville, Tennessee, USA. Magnetic negative selection was used to enrich CD4+ T cells, after which naive cells were positively selected on CD45RA and the negative fraction became the memory subset. After blood collection by leukapheresis, PBMCs were isolated using Ficoll-Histopaque density gradient centrifugation and then cryopreserved in the vapor phase of liquid nitrogen. Analytical flow cytometry was used to check the purity and quantity of each magnetically sorted T cell population. Each sorted fraction had its genomic DNA isolated and then quantified by UV absorbance on a Nanodrop 2000c.

This sequence uses TRBV19 and TRBJ2-3; the D segment cannot be called with confidence. This TCR was sampled from a man younger than 30 in good health. Some clones in this sample may be carry-over from other donors' samples. The sequenced sample consisted of memory CD4+ T cells from PBMCs. The cell subset or site label, as the study defines it: CD45RA-negative fraction. The sequence in DNA is TGTGCCAGTAGTAACCCGGGTCCGGGCACAGATACGCAGTATTTT. It specifies CASSNPGPGTDTQYF.